This entry lists 30 T cell receptor beta chains sequenced from one sample in a study of tumor-infiltrating lymphocytes in primary liver carcinoma. From unsorted bulk tissue weighing roughly 17-31 mg, DNA and RNA were co-extracted. Reverse transcription of roughly 480 ng total RNA with a constant-region primer produced TCR beta cDNA. Generation of the TCR beta libraries relied on three nested multiplex PCR rounds using slightly modified ARM-PCR. Investigators reported that the first two PCR rounds, at roughly 10 cycles each, used TRBV1-TRBV30 forward primers with a C-beta reverse primer. TCRdb processed the multiplex PCR reads anew with MiXCR; each CDR3 protein has one entry. The table includes about 99,000 distinct CDR3 sequences, around 63% detected once. Source material: liver tumor tissue from sampling region 5. The subset is: tumor region T5, tumor centre. The receptor source for this set is a woman aged 55-69 years with primary liver carcinoma and hepatitis B virus infection.

Concerning this clonotype: Its ends do not fully match the called genes, so a read error is possible. The genes are TRBV10-2 and TRBJ1-2, with 7 bases matching TRBD1. The germline V gene has CDR1 WSHSY and CDR2 SAAADI. This CDR3 comprises 12 residues. The CDR3 DNA reads as TGCGTCAGCACCCCTGACAGGGAAGGCTACACCTTC. Translated, it gives CVSTPDREGYTF.

The rearrangement links TRBV12-3 or TRBV12-4 to TRBJ1-5; 7 nucleotides align to TRBD1. J lost 2 bases, V lost 1 base, and 2 bases had no gene match. The CDR3 spans 15 residues. The CDR3 here is CASSLDDRGNQPQHF. In DNA form, the CDR3 reads TGTGCCAGCAGTTTAGACGACAGGGGCAATCAGCCCCAGCATTTT.

With regard to this clonotype: Since a much larger clone is just one base distant, this may be a read error. V usage is TRBV6-1 and J usage is TRBJ1-2; 9 nucleotides line up with TRBD1. CDR1 and CDR2 (germline): MNHNS, SASEGT. The trim removed 2 bases at V and 4 bases at J, leaving 8 bases unmatched. CDR3 length: 16 residues. CDR3 bases: TGTGCCAGCAGTGAATCCGGACAGGGGCTAATCTATGGCTACACCTTC. As protein: CASSESGQGLIYGYTF.

As concerns this clonotype: The germline gene is not matched at one end of the junction; a read error may be the cause. This chain joins TRBV6-2 or TRBV6-3 and TRBJ2-2; 10 bases agree with TRBD2. Germline V gene sequence: CDR1 MNHEY, CDR2 SVGEGT. This CDR3 has 17 amino acids. The chain's CDR3 is CTSSLPGSGRGTGELFF. As DNA, the CDR3 is TGTACCAGCAGCCTCCCAGGGAGCGGGAGGGGCACCGGGGAGCTGTTTTTT.

V is TRBV11-3 and J is TRBJ2-1, with 10 bases aligning to TRBD2. The CDR3 is made up of 15 amino acids. Trimming took 1 base from V and 15 from J; bases not matched to a gene: 12. Per germline, CDR1 SGHNT and CDR2 YENEEA. CDR3 DNA: TGTGCCAGCAGCTTAGGAACTAGCGGGAAACTTGAACGGTTCTTC. Its protein product is CASSLGTSGKLERFF.

With respect to this clonotype: A read error may produce the germline difference seen at one junction end. This sequence joins TRBV6-2 or TRBV6-3 and TRBJ2-1; 9 bases are shared with TRBD2. The CDR3 runs 14 residues. Germline CDR1 reads MNHEY; CDR2 reads SVGEGT. The CDR3 sequence: CASSIAGVNNGQFF. The DNA for the CDR3 is TGTGCCAGCAGTATAGCGGGAGTCAACAATGGGCAGTTCTTC.

The J gene is TRBJ1-2, the V gene TRBV4-1; D is perhaps TRBD1 (6 bases). There are 15 residues in the CDR3. The germline V gene has CDR1 MGHRA and CDR2 YSYEKL. The V end lost 3 bases, the J end lost 13 bases, and 24 bases lay between the germline ends. CDR3 loop: CASSHTGTRNYDCTF. CDR3 bases: TGCGCCAGCAGCCACACCGGGACACGGAACTATGACTGCACCTTC.

This clonotype has only one observation. Since a much larger clone is just one base distant, this may be a read error. As DNA, the CDR3 is TGCACCAGCAGCTTGCTCTTCGGGACAGGGGGAGCCGCGGTGTTCTTC. As protein: CTSSLLFGTGGAAVFF. V gene TRBV5-1 combines with J gene TRBJ2-1, with 11 nucleotides matching TRBD1. The CDR3 has 16 residues. Per germline, CDR1 SGHRS and CDR2 YFSETQ. Full variable domain (remainder filled in from reference TRBV5-1 and TRBJ2-1): KAGVTQTPRYLIKTRGQQVTLSCSPISGHRSVSWYQQTPGQGLQFLFEYFSETQRNKGNFPGRFSGRQFSNSRSEMNVSTLELGDSALYLCTSSLLFGTGGAAVFFGPGTRLTVL.

This clonotype was seen ten or more times. The genes are TRBV7-8 and TRBJ1-5; tentative D call: TRBD1 (6 bases). With 6 bases removed from V and 4 bases from J, the gap between germline ends came to 13 bases. The V gene's germline CDR1 is SGHVS and CDR2 FQNEAQ. The CDR3 covers 14 residues. The CDR3 DNA reads TGTGCCAGCAGGTTGGGGGCCCAAAATCAGCCCCAGCATTTT. Encoded protein: CASRLGAQNQPQHF. The whole variable domain, filled in from reference TRBV7-8 and TRBJ1-5, reads GAGVSQSPRYKVAKRGQDVALRCDPISGHVSLFWYQQALGQGPEFLTYFQNEAQLDKSGLPSDRFFAERPEGSVSTLKIQRTQQEDSAVYLCASRLGAQNQPQHFGDGTRLSIL.

With respect to this clonotype: One junction end does not reproduce the germline sequence, and a read error may be involved. The J gene is TRBJ2-5, the V gene TRBV10-1, with D possibly matching TRBD1 (5 bases). This CDR3 comprises 13 residues. Germline lookup yields CDR1 WNHNN and CDR2 SYGVQD (reference sequence). The DNA of the CDR3 is TGCGCCAGCGGTGAAGGGGTAGGGGAGACCCAGTACTTC. Translating gives CASGEGVGETQYF.

This clonotype has ten or more counts. The rearrangement uses TRBV29-1 and TRBJ2-1; D could derive from TRBD1 or TRBD2 (6 bases each). The germline gives CDR1 SQVTM, CDR2 ANQGSEA. V was cut by 0 bases and J by 15 bases, with 15 bases left in between. The CDR3 loop spans 12 amino acids. The CDR3: CSVEEFGGGGFF. The CDR3 bases are TGCAGCGTTGAAGAGTTCGGGGGCGGCGGGTTCTTC.

The chain is built from TRBV4-2 and TRBJ1-1; no definite D call. The CDR3 length is 15 residues. The V end was cut by 0 bases, the J end by 1 base, with 9 bases between. CDR1 LGHNA and CDR2 YNFKEQ come from the germline V gene. DNA for the CDR3: TGTGCCAGCAGCCAAGATCGACGGTGGAACACTGAAGCTTTCTTT. This codes for CASSQDRRWNTEAFF.

Worth noting for this clonotype: Being one base from a much bigger clone, this may be a read error. The genes are TRBV5-8 and TRBJ2-2, with a possible D match to TRBD1 (6 bases). CDR1 SGHTS and CDR2 YDEGEE come from the germline V gene. The CDR3 sequence is 15 residues long. CDR3 bases: TGTGCCAGCAGCTTGAGGGGACACAACATCGGGGAGCTGTTTTTT. This gives the protein CASSLRGHNIGELFF.

The chain carries TRBV11-2 and TRBJ2-3; 7 nucleotides match TRBD2. V was clipped by 5 bases and J by 3 bases; unmatched bases: 23. Germline CDR1 and CDR2: SGHAT and FQNNGV. The length of the CDR3 is 20 residues. The CDR3 DNA reads as TGTGCCAGCAGCCTCTACGCAATAGGGCTAGCGGCCCAAGGTACAGATACGCAGTATTTT. Translated: CASSLYAIGLAAQGTDTQYF.

This clonotype was seen a handful of times. One end of the junction fails to match germline, which may point to a read error. The chain uses TRBV11-2 and TRBJ2-1; 7 bases match TRBD2. The germline CDR1 and CDR2 sequences are SGHAT and FQNNGV. The CDR3 is 14 amino acids. The CDR3 protein is CANSLSGTGNEQFF. The CDR3 nucleotides read TGTGCCAACAGCTTAAGCGGGACGGGTAATGAGCAGTTCTTC.

This clonotype was seen repeatedly, ten times or more. The V and J genes are TRBV5-5 and TRBJ2-1, with 8 bases aligning to TRBD2. V lost 4 bases to trimming and J lost 7 bases; unmatched junction nucleotides: 4. The CDR3 extends over 13 amino acids. CDR1 and CDR2 (germline): SGHKS, YYEKEE (reference sequence). CDR3 region: CASSKTSENEQFF. CDR3 coding DNA: TGTGCCAGCAGCAAGACTAGCGAGAATGAGCAGTTCTTC.

About this clonotype: An end of the junction does not agree with germline; a read error may underlie this. V usage is TRBV4-2 and J usage is TRBJ2-5; 12 bases map to TRBD2. This CDR3 is 16 amino acids long. The V gene's germline CDR1 is LGHNA and CDR2 YNFKEQ. In DNA, the CDR3 is TGTGCCAGTCAGGGACTAGCGGGCGAAGAGCGAGAGACCCAGCACTTC. Translated, it gives CASQGLAGEERETQHF.

This clonotype was counted many times. The rearrangement uses TRBV13 and TRBJ1-1, with 7 nucleotides matching TRBD1. Trimming took 1 base from V and 0 from J; bases not matched to a gene: 2. This CDR3 spans 15 amino acids. The germline gives CDR1 PRHDT, CDR2 FYEKMQ (reference sequence). For the CDR3, the DNA is TGTGCCAGCAGCTTAGAAGGGACAGTGAACACTGAAGCTTTCTTT. It specifies CASSLEGTVNTEAFF.

This clonotype has only one observation. Just one base apart from a much larger clone, this may be a read error. V and J are TRBV28 and TRBJ1-1, with D uncertain. From germline, CDR1 is MDHEN and CDR2 SYDVKM. The CDR3 contains 14 residues. The CDR3 loop reads CASRVGQTNTETFF. The CDR3 nucleotides read TGTGCCAGCAGGGTTGGCCAGACGAACACTGAAACTTTCTTT.

The chain employs TRBV7-8 and TRBJ1-3; 7 nucleotides align to TRBD1. The CDR3 is 14 residues long. V shed 9 bases, J shed 2 bases, and the junction held 7 bases outside the gene matches. Germline V lookup: CDR1 SGHVS, CDR2 FQNEAQ. As DNA, the CDR3 is TGTGCCAGTAGCCCCAGGGGGGCTGGAAACACCATATATTTT. This gives the protein CASSPRGAGNTIYF. Together with reference TRBV7-8 and TRBJ1-3, the CDR3 gives the full variable domain: GAGVSQSPRYKVAKRGQDVALRCDPISGHVSLFWYQQALGQGPEFLTYFQNEAQLDKSGLPSDRFFAERPEGSVSTLKIQRTQQEDSAVYLCASSPRGAGNTIYFGEGSWLTVV.

In the case of this clonotype: A single base separates this from a much larger clone, so it may be a read error. V usage is TRBV28 and J usage is TRBJ1-4; possible D gene TRBD1, 5 bases. This CDR3 has 13 amino acids. Germline V gene sequence: CDR1 MDHEN, CDR2 SYDVKM. The CDR3 protein is CANSATVNEKLFF. The CDR3 nucleotides are TGTGCCAACAGTGCGACAGTTAATGAAAAACTGTTTTTT.

About this clonotype itself: The conserved final phenylalanine or tryptophan is absent from the CDR3, which likely points to a read error. The chain is built from TRBV12-3 or TRBV12-4 and TRBJ2-3; 9 nucleotides line up with TRBD2. Trimming removed 5 bases from V and 4 bases from J; junction bases left unmatched: 10. This CDR3 is 16 amino acids long. Here the CDR3 reads CASSQLSGRGADTQYL. Written as DNA, the CDR3 is TGTGCCAGCAGTCAACTTAGCGGGAGAGGAGCAGATACGCAGTATCTT.

This clonotype was counted at least ten times. CDR3 region: CASSQGAGAFF. The CDR3 DNA sequence: TGTGCCAGCAGTCAGGGGGCGGGAGCTTTCTTT. The chain employs TRBV6-5 and TRBJ1-1, with TRBD1 matching over 8 bases. Germline-derived CDR1 and CDR2 are MNHEY and SVGAGI. The CDR3 spans 11 residues. Trimming at V came to 5 bases and at J to 10 bases, leaving 3 bases not matched to a gene.

This clonotype was found a few times. This chain links TRBV28 with TRBJ1-3, with 8 bases matching TRBD1. The length of the CDR3 is 15 residues. Per germline, CDR1 MDHEN and CDR2 SYDVKM. With 3 bases clipped from V and 4 bases from J, the junction kept 5 bases outside the gene matches. The CDR3 coding sequence is TGTGCCAGCAGTTTGTGGGACAGGCCAGGAAACACCATATATTTT. Protein sequence: CASSLWDRPGNTIYF.

As to this clonotype: As the CDR3 is not closed by the conserved phenylalanine or tryptophan, this likely results from a read error. The genes are TRBV5-4 and TRBJ2-1; the match to TRBD2 covers 9 bases. The CDR3 totals 15 residues. The J segment lost 7 bases and the V segment lost 4 bases, leaving 9 bases of the junction unmatched. Per germline, CDR1 SGHNT and CDR2 YYREEE (reference sequence). The CDR3 coding sequence is TGTGCCAGCAGCCCACGTGGCGGGAGGGTAAATGAGCAGTTCCTC. This encodes CASSPRGGRVNEQFL.

The CDR3 DNA follows: TGTGCCAGCGCAAATCGCGGAGGAAGGGTGGATACGCAGTATTTT. It translates to CASANRGGRVDTQYF. This sequence joins TRBV6-5 and TRBJ2-3, with D possibly TRBD2 on 5 matching bases. This CDR3 region has 15 residues. Between the trimmed V and J ends, which lost 8 bases and 6 bases, there was a span of 21 bases. Germline values: CDR1 MNHEY, CDR2 SVGAGI.

In regard to this clonotype: This may stem from a read error, because a much larger clone lies one nucleotide away. The chain carries TRBV29-1 and TRBJ2-4, with 7 bases matching TRBD1. Germline assignment: CDR1 SQVTM and CDR2 ANQGSEA. The CDR3 is 13 amino acids. The CDR3 DNA is TGCAGCGTTGTAGAGGGGGCCAAAGACATTCAGTACTTC. Translated: CSVVEGAKDIQYF.

In regard to this clonotype: The junction departs from the called germline gene at one end, perhaps through a read error. This chain links TRBV6-1 with TRBJ2-2; D ambiguous. The CDR3 has 15 residues. Germline assignment: CDR1 MNHNS and CDR2 SASEGT. CDR3 in amino acids: CVSSESLGGTGELFF. The CDR3 DNA follows: TGTGTCAGCAGTGAATCACTCGGTGGCACCGGGGAGCTGTTTTTT.

On this clonotype: The junction does not match germline at one end; this may be a read error. This chain links TRBV11-2 with TRBJ2-3; the D is unclear. Germline V gives CDR1 SGHAT, CDR2 FQNNGV. The CDR3 spans 15 residues. Here the CDR3 DNA reads TGTGCCAGCAGCGCTCGTCCTTCCCCCACAGATGCGCAGTATTTT. As protein: CASSARPSPTDAQYF.

As concerns this clonotype: At one boundary the junction diverges from the germline segment, which might be a read error. The chain combines TRBV11-3 with TRBJ2-3; 10 nucleotides match TRBD2. Germline CDR1 and CDR2: SGHNT and YENEEA. The CDR3 has 17 amino acids. The CDR3 loop reads CAISCGLAAHSTDTQYF. CDR3 coding DNA: TGTGCCATCAGCTGTGGACTAGCGGCCCACTCCACAGATACGCAGTATTTT. The full variable domain, with the rest looked up from reference TRBV11-3 and TRBJ2-3, is EAGVVQSPRYKIIEKKQPVAFWCNPISGHNTLYWYLQNLGQGPELLIRYENEEAVDDSQLPKDRFSAERLKGVDSTLKIQPAELGDSAVYLCAISCGLAAHSTDTQYFGPGTRLTVL.